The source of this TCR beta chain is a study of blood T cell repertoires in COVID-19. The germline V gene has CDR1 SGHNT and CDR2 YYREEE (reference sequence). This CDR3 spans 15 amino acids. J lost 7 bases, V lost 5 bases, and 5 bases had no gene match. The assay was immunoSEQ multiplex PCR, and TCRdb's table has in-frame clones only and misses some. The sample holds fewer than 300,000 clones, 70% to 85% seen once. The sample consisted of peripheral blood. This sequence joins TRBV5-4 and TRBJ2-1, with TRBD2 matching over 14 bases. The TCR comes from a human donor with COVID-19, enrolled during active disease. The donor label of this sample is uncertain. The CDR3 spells CASSFGLAGGNEQFF. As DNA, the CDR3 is TGTGCCAGCAGTTTCGGACTAGCGGGAGGTAATGAGCAGTTCTTC. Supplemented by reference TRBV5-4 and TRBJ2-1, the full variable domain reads ETGVTQSPTHLIKTRGQQVTLRCSSQSGHNTVSWYQQALGQGPQFIFQYYREEENGRGNFPPRFSGLQFPNYSSELNVNALELDDSALYLCASSFGLAGGNEQFFGPGTRLTVL.